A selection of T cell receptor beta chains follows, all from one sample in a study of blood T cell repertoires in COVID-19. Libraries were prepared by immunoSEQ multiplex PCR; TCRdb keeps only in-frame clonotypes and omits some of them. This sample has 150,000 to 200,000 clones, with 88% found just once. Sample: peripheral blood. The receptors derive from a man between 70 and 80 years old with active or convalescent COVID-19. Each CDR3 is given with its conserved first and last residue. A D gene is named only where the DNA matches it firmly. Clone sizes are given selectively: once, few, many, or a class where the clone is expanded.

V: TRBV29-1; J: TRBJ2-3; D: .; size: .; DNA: TGCAGCGTCGGGATAGGGTCTCCTGATACGCAGTATTTT; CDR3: CSVGIGSPDTQYF
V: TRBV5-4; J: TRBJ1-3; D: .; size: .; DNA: TGTGCCAGCAGCCAAGGACAGACGAGCTCTGGAAACACCATATATTTT; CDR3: CASSQGQTSSGNTIYF
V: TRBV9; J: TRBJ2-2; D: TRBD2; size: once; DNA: TGTGCCAGCAGCGTATCTAGCGGAGTCACCGGGGAGCTGTTTTTT; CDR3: CASSVSSGVTGELFF
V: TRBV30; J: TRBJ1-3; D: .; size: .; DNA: TGTGCCTGGAGTCGAGATTTAAACACCATATATTTT; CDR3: CAWSRDLNTIYF
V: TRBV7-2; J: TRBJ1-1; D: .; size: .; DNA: TGTGCCAGCAGTAGAGTATTCGGGGGTGCCACTGAAGCTTTCTTT; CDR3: CASSRVFGGATEAFF
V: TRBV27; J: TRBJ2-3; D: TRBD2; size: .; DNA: TGTGCCAGCAGTTTAAGGTCGAGGCAGGGACTAGCGGGACGTGCTAGCACAGATACGCAGTATTTT; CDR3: CASSLRSRQGLAGRASTDTQYF
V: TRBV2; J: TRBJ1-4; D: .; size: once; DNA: TGTGCCAGCAGCCGACTATTTAGTAATGAAAAACTGTTTTTT; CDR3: CASSRLFSNEKLFF
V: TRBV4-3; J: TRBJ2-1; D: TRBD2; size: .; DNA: TGCGCCAGCAGCCAAGATACTAGCGGGTGGAATGAGCAGTTCTTC; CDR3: CASSQDTSGWNEQFF
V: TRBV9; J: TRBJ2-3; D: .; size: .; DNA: TGTGCCAGCAGCGTAGGCCTTCGTGCAGGAGATACGCAGTATTTT; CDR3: CASSVGLRAGDTQYF
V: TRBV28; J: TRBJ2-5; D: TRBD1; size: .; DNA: TGTGCCAGCAGTTTCGGAGGACAGGGAGAGACCCAGTACTTC; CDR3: CASSFGGQGETQYF
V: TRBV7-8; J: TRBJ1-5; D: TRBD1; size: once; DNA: TGTGCCAGCAGCTTACAGGGGGTTTTATCGGATCAGCCCCAGCATTTT; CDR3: CASSLQGVLSDQPQHF
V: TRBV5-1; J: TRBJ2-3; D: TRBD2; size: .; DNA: TGCGCCAGCAGCTCTCTTGGGAGGGGAGGGAAAGATACGCAGTATTTT; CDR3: CASSSLGRGGKDTQYF
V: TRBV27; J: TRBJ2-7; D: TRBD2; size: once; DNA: TGTGCCAGCAGTCAAACCCCAGCGGGGTACTCCTACGAGCAGTACTTC; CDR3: CASSQTPAGYSYEQYF
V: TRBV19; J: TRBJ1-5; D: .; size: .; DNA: TGTGCCAGTAGTGTCTCCCGGGGGGCGGGCTCCAATCAGCCCCAGCATTTT; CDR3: CASSVSRGAGSNQPQHF
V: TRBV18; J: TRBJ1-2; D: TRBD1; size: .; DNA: TGTGCCAGCTCACCACTCCGGGACAGGGACTATGGCTACACCTTC; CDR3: CASSPLRDRDYGYTF